This TCR beta chain was profiled in a study of blood T cell repertoires in COVID-19. Germline loops: CDR1 SGHTA, CDR2 FQGNSA. The CDR3 extends over 14 amino acids. After removal of 5 bases from V and 0 bases from J, the junction contained 3 bases not matched to a gene. Measured with immunoSEQ multiplex PCR; TCRdb has only the in-frame clones, and not every one. The table has 80,000 to 100,000 clones, less than 85% seen once; the top ten hold under 5%. The TCR originated in a man in his 70s with COVID-19, enrolled during active disease. The sample was peripheral blood. The genes are TRBV7-2 and TRBJ2-7; TRBD2 matches at 8 bases. The CDR3 spells CASSAGLASYEQYF. As DNA, the CDR3 is TGTGCCAGCAGCGCCGGACTAGCCTCCTACGAGCAGTACTTC.